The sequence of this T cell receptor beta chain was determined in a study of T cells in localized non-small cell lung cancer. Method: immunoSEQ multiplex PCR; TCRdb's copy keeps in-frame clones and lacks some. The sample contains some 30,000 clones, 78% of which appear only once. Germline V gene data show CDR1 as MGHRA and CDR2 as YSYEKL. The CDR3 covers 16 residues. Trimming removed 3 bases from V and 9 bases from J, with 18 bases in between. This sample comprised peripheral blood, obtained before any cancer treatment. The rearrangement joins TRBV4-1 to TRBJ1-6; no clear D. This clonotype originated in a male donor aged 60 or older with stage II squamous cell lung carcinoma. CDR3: CASSQLPGVRASPLHF. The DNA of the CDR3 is TGCGCCAGCAGCCAGCTTCCCGGGGTGAGGGCTTCACCCCTCCACTTT.